This T cell receptor beta chain is drawn from a study of blood T cell repertoires in COVID-19. Study-level background: Italy, Spain and the United States were the sources of the convalescent and acute COVID-19 samples. Sample material is recorded as cDNA or gDNA derived from T cells, B-cell-depleted T cells, or PBMCs.

The CDR3 consists of 15 residues. V was clipped by 6 bases and J by 0 bases; unmatched bases: 4. Germline V gene lookup returns CDR1 MDHEN and CDR2 SYDVKM. Under the authors' procedure: Reference gene primers were amplified, and this amplification served to estimate nucleated cell counts. Sequencing used immunoSEQ multiplex PCR; TCRdb keeps in-frame clones, though not all of them. V and J calls plus clone size are reproduced from that table; the DNA served to infer D and trimming. The table lists about 79,000 clones, about 89% of them singletons. The sample was peripheral blood. The TCR sequence derives from a man between 65 and 85 years old with active or convalescent COVID-19. V and J are TRBV28 and TRBJ2-3, with TRBD1 matching 9 bases. Here the CDR3 reads CASRTGQGSTDTQYF. The DNA for the CDR3 is TGTGCCAGCAGAACAGGACAGGGGAGCACAGATACGCAGTATTTT.